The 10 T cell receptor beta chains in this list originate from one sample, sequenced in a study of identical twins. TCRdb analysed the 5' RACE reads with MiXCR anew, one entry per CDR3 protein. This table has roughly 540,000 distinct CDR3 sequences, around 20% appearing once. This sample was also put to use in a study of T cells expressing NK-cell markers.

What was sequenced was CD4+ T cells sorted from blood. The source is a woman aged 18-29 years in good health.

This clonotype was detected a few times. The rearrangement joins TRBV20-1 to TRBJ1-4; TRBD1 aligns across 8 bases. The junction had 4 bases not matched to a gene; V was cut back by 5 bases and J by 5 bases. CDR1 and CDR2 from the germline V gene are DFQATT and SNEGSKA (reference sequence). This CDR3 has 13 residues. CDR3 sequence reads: CSALGTGNEKLFF. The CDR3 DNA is TGCAGTGCTCTCGGGACAGGAAATGAAAAACTGTTTTTT.

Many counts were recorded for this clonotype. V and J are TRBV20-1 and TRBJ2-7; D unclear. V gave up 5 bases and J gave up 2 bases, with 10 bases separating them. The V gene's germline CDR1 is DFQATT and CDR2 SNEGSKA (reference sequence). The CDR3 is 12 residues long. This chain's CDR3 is CSAATVTYEQYF. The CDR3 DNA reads TGCAGTGCTGCCACTGTAACCTACGAGCAGTACTTC.

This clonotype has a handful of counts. CDR3 residues: CAINPTSGRYNEQFF. CDR3 bases: TGTGCCATCAACCCTACTAGCGGGAGGTACAATGAGCAGTTCTTC. The gene calls are TRBV10-3 and TRBJ2-1, with 12 bases aligning to TRBD2. The CDR3 runs to 15 residues. The J segment lost 4 bases and the V segment lost 7 bases, leaving 5 bases of the junction unmatched. Germline V gives CDR1 ENHRY, CDR2 SYGVKD.

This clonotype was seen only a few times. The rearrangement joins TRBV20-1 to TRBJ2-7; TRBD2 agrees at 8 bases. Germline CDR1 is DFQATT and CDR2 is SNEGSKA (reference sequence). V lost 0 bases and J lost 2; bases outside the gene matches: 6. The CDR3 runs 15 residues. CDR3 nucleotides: TGCAGTGCTAGAGATCCACAGCGGGGGACCTACGAGCAGTACTTC. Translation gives CSARDPQRGTYEQYF.

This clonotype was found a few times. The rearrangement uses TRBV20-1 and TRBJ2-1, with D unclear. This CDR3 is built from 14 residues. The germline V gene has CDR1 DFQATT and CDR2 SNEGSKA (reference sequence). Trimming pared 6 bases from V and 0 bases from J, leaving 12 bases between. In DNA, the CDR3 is TGCAGTGCCCCGAAGGCCAGCTCCTACAATGAGCAGTTCTTC. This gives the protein CSAPKASSYNEQFF.

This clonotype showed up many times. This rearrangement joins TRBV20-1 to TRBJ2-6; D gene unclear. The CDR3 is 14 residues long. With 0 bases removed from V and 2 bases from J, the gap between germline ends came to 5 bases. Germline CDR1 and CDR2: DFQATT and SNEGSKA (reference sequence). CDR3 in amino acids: CSARDRTGANVLTF. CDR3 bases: TGCAGTGCTAGAGACAGGACTGGGGCCAACGTCCTGACTTTC.

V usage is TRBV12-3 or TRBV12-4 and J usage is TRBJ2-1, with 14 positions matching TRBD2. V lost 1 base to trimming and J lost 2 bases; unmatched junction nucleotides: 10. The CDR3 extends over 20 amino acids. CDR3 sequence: CASSLEGLAGVPSPYNEQFF. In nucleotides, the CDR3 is TGTGCCAGCAGTTTAGAGGGACTAGCGGGAGTTCCATCGCCCTACAATGAGCAGTTCTTC.

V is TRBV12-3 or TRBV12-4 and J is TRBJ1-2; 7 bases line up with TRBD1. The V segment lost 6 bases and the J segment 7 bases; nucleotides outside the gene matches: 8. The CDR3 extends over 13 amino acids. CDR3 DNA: TGTGCCAGCAGAGAGACAGGGAACGGTGGCTACACCTTC. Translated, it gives CASRETGNGGYTF.

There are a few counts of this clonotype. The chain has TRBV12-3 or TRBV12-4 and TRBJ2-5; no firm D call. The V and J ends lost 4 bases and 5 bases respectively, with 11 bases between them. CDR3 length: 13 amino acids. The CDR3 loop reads CASSWTPRETQYF. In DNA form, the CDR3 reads TGTGCCAGCAGTTGGACCCCAAGGGAGACCCAGTACTTC.

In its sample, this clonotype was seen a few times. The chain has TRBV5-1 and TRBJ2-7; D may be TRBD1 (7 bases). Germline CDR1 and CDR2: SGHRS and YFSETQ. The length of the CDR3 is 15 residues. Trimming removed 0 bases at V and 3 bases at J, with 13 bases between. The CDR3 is CASSLGGAGGYEQYF. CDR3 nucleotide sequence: TGCGCCAGCAGCTTGGGGGGGGCAGGGGGCTACGAGCAGTACTTC.